By sample share, the clone carrying this T cell receptor beta chain is medium-sized. Its antigen is unidentified. The data were obtained in a study of CD8+CD57+ T cells in acquired aplastic anemia. Study-wide results and caveats: It was found that almost 30 CD8+ CDR3 sequences were shared between patients and controls. CD8+ Simpson's diversity did not differ significantly between patients and controls.

Profiling that covered TCR beta VDJ and CDR3 relied on genomic DNA as its template. TCRdb called the reads again in MiXCR, with one record for every CDR3 protein. The sample has 450,000 to 600,000 distinct CDR3 sequences; around 33% are singletons. Germline assignment: CDR1 DFQATT and CDR2 SNEGSKA (reference sequence). This CDR3 has 12 amino acids. Trimming stripped 5 bases from V and 2 bases from J, with 9 bases between. Patients selected for sequencing had displayed CD8+CD57+ cell expansion by flow cytometry. Each patient had severe acquired aplastic anemia. By the time of blood sampling, patients had still received no therapy.

V and J are TRBV20-1 and TRBJ1-2, with D possibly TRBD1 on 5 matching bases. Material: sorted CD4+, CD8+, or CD8+CD57+ T cells (not recorded which) from PBMCs. The receptor was derived from a human donor with aplastic anemia. The CDR3 sequence: CSASGPNYGYTF. CDR3 DNA sequence: TGCAGTGCTTCAGGGCCGAACTATGGCTACACCTTC.